This T cell receptor beta chain was identified during a study of blood T cell repertoires in COVID-19. Study as a whole: COVID-19 samples collected from the United States, Italy and Spain covered acute and convalescent phases. PBMCs, B-cell-depleted T cells, or T cells were the source of the cDNA or gDNA that made up the material.

This CDR3 is built from 14 residues. Per germline, CDR1 MNHEY and CDR2 SVGAGI. J was trimmed by 0 bases and V by 6 bases; bases with no gene match: 5. Authors' analysis steps: Nucleated cell counts were estimated from reference gene primer amplification. Sequencing used immunoSEQ multiplex PCR; TCRdb keeps in-frame clones, though not all of them. The V and J calls and clone size are taken from that table; D and trimming were inferred from the DNA. The data show some 60,000 clones, about 86% seen once. The clonotype was recovered from a man aged 60 to 75 with acute or convalescent COVID-19. The source material was peripheral blood. V is TRBV6-5 and J is TRBJ2-7; the match to TRBD2 covers 7 bases. CDR3 DNA sequence: TGTGCCAGCAGGGGGACTACAAACTCCTACGAGCAGTACTTC. Translation gives CASRGTTNSYEQYF.